The 2 T cell receptor beta chains below were found in one sample sequenced in a study of vaccination and CD4 T cells after COVID-19. Their cognate antigens are unknown. Specified treatment: 10-day PBMC culture with coronavirus spike peptide pools or control peptides (ViraFEST assay). Sequence data for DNA of cultured CD4+ T cells were generated by the Oncomine TCR Beta short-read assay. One entry per CDR3 protein, called by TCRdb with MiXCR from the PCR reads. The sample contains some 8,400 distinct CDR3 sequences, around two thirds of which appear only once. Sequences were obtained from CD4+ T cells from blood, cultured in vitro. The receptors derive from a human donor who had recovered from COVID-19.

The V and J genes are TRBV10-3 and TRBJ2-3; the D gene is possibly TRBD2 (6 bases). V shed 10 bases and J shed 4 bases, with 15 bases lying between them. This CDR3 has 13 residues. CDR1 and CDR2 from the germline V gene are ENHRY and SYGVKD. CDR3 protein: CANGAGRSDTQYF. The CDR3 DNA is TGTGCCAACGGTGCGGGGAGGTCAGATACGCAGTATTTT.

This clonotype showed up just a few times. The junction does not match germline at one end; this may be a read error. The chain uses TRBV7-9 and TRBJ2-7; TRBD1 might be the D (7 bases). The CDR3 has 13 residues. Per germline, CDR1 SEHNR and CDR2 FQNEAQ (reference sequence). The CDR3 loop is CASSPGLDRVWSF. The CDR3 region has the DNA TGTGCCAGCAGCCCGGGACTTGACAGGGTGTGGAGCTTC.